This T cell receptor (beta chain) was obtained from a study of T cell responses to AZD1222 COVID-19 vaccine. V was clipped by 0 bases and J by 7 bases; unmatched bases: 10. This CDR3 is built from 16 residues. Germline V gene lookup returns CDR1 MGHRA and CDR2 YSYEKL. Sequencing used immunoSEQ multiplex PCR; TCRdb keeps in-frame clones, though not all of them. The sample has 84,000 or so clones, around 90% seen once. Specimen: peripheral blood, collected on day 0 of AZD1222 vaccination. The receptor was isolated from an adult in good health. The chain carries TRBV4-1 and TRBJ2-7; 9 nucleotides agree with TRBD2. DNA of the CDR3: TGCGCCAGCAGCCAAGAGGGGGTAGCGGGAGTAAGAGAGCAGTACTTC. The encoded protein is CASSQEGVAGVREQYF.